Sequencing of this T cell receptor (beta chain) was carried out in a study of beta chain features in type 1 diabetes. Findings of the study overall: Shortening that was moderate but significant affected the TCRB CDR3s of Type 1 diabetes patients in all four CD4+ subsets.

In germline, CDR1 is MNHEY, CDR2 SVGAGI. The length of the CDR3 is 11 residues. V lost 7 bases to trimming and J lost 9 bases, with 10 bases between them. Every isolated RNA sample was fully reverse transcribed, so sequencing captured expressed TCRB transcripts. Using immunoSEQ multiplex PCR, the repertoire was profiled, and TCRdb retains in-frame clones only, with some absent. The table has 250,000 to 350,000 clones, roughly 15% seen once. Remarks on this clone: Its specificity is not known.

This TCR derives from a man aged 18 to 30 with type 1 diabetes. The gene calls are TRBV6-5 and TRBJ2-1; unclear D gene. Specimen: naive CD4+ T cells from blood. In DNA, the CDR3 is TGTGCCAGCAACTATCGCGGTGAGCAGTTCTTC. Protein: CASNYRGEQFF.